A single sample is the source of the 10 T cell receptor beta chains below, sequenced in a study of blood T cells in healthy people across ages. It was with a sample-barcoded 5' primer and a J-beta primer mix that a second PCR of roughly 6 to 12 cycles was run. MiXCR, applied by TCRdb to the 5' RACE reads, yields one record per CDR3 protein. The sample contains 780,000 or so distinct CDR3 sequences, around three fifths of which appear only once. Sequencing was done on a sample of blood. The receptors here all came from a man aged 40-50 years in good health.

Here the CDR3 DNA reads TGTGCCAGCAGACGGGACAGGGGGTACCAAGAGACCCAGTACTTC. It specifies CASRRDRGYQETQYF. The chain is built from TRBV25-1 and TRBJ2-5, with 11 bases aligning to TRBD1. Germline V gene sequence: CDR1 MGHDK, CDR2 SYGVNS. This CDR3 spans 15 amino acids. V trimming: 6 bases; J trimming: 0 bases; junction bases outside the gene matches: 3.

The chain links TRBV20-1 to TRBJ1-5; 7 positions agree with TRBD1. Germline V gives CDR1 DFQATT, CDR2 SNEGSKA (reference sequence). The ends lost 5 bases at V and 2 bases at J; junction bases unmatched: 6. The length of the CDR3 is 14 residues. CDR3 sequence reads: CSAVGTEGNQPQHF. The CDR3 DNA is TGCAGTGCTGTCGGGACAGAGGGCAATCAGCCCCAGCATTTT.

This clonotype was seen just once. The chain combines TRBV27 with TRBJ2-7; TRBD1 aligns across 8 bases. The ends lost 1 base at V and 7 bases at J; junction bases unmatched: 21. The CDR3 contains 19 residues. Germline assignment: CDR1 MNHEY and CDR2 SMNVEV (reference sequence). CDR3 sequence: CASSLFGDRGRIWANEQYF. The DNA for the CDR3 is TGTGCCAGCAGTTTATTCGGAGACAGGGGACGTATATGGGCTAATGAGCAGTACTTC.

This clonotype was counted many times. This rearrangement joins TRBV5-5 to TRBJ1-2; no clear D. Trimming removed 2 bases at V and 8 bases at J, with 19 bases between. The CDR3 runs 15 residues. Germline CDR1 SGHKS, CDR2 YYEKEE (reference sequence). This chain's CDR3 is CASSLLGLQVGGYTF. The CDR3 bases are TGTGCCAGCAGCTTATTGGGCCTTCAGGTTGGGGGCTACACCTTC.

This clonotype was observed many times. The V gene is TRBV28, the J gene TRBJ1-5; no firm D call. CDR3 length equals 12 residues. Germline V lookup: CDR1 MDHEN, CDR2 SYDVKM. V lost 3 bases, J lost 7 bases, and 7 bases lay in between. The CDR3 loop is CASSLMRQPQHF. The CDR3 DNA reads TGTGCCAGCAGTTTGATGCGGCAGCCCCAGCATTTT.

The sample holds a few counts of this clonotype. V gene TRBV3-1 combines with J gene TRBJ1-2; maybe TRBD1 (5 bases). V lost 1 base and J 3 bases, leaving 15 bases between the germline ends. The CDR3 spans 16 residues. Germline V lookup: CDR1 LGHDT, CDR2 YNNKEL (reference sequence). DNA of the CDR3: TGTGCCAGCAGCCAAGGCCGGACAAATACGGACTATGGCTACACCTTC. Amino acid sequence: CASSQGRTNTDYGYTF.

This clonotype was observed a few times. The chain is built from TRBV4-2 and TRBJ1-4; tentatively, D is TRBD1 (5 bases). This CDR3 spans 15 amino acids. V lost 1 base and J 2 bases, leaving 8 bases between the germline ends. Germline CDR1 is LGHNA and CDR2 is YNFKEQ. In nucleotides, the CDR3 is TGTGCCAGCAGCCAAGCCGGGACCACTAATGAAAAACTGTTTTTT. Translated: CASSQAGTTNEKLFF.

This clonotype has a handful of counts. The chain has TRBV12-3 or TRBV12-4 and TRBJ2-1; D is ambiguous. CDR3 length: 13 amino acids. V gave up 5 bases and J gave up 10 bases, with 15 bases separating them. The CDR3 DNA reads as TGTGCCAGCAGTGTACGGGTAGCATGGGAGCAGTTCTTC. Its protein product is CASSVRVAWEQFF.

Worth noting for this clonotype: Given a much more abundant clone one base away, this may be a read error. This chain uses TRBV19 with TRBJ1-2; D is unresolved. V shed 8 bases and J shed 8 bases, with 9 bases lying between them. Looked up from germline, CDR1 is LNHDA and CDR2 is SQIVND (reference sequence). The CDR3 runs 10 residues. This chain's CDR3 is CASCHRGYTF. CDR3 DNA sequence: TGTGCCAGTTGTCACCGGGGCTACACCTTC.

The chain joins TRBV29-1 to TRBJ1-3, with D perhaps matching TRBD1 (5 bases). Germline assignment: CDR1 SQVTM and CDR2 ANQGSEA. V lost 3 bases to trimming and J lost 3 bases, with 9 bases between them. This CDR3 comprises 13 residues. The CDR3 region is CSVDAGNGNTIYF. The CDR3 DNA sequence: TGCAGCGTTGACGCAGGGAATGGAAACACCATATATTTT.